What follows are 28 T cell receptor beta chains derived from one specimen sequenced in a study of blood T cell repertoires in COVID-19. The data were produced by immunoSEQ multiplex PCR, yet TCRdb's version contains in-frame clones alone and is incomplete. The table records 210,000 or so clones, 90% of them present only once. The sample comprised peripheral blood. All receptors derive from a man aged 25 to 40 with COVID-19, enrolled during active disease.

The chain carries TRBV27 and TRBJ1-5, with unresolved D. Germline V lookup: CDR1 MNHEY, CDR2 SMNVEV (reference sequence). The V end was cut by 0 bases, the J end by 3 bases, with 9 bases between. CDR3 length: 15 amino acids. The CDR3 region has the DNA TGTGCCAGCAGTTTATCAAGACACCTCAATCAGCCCCAGCATTTT. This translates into CASSLSRHLNQPQHF.

CDR3 bases: TGTGCCACCTCCCTGGACAATTCTGAAAAACTGTTTTTT. Its protein is CATSLDNSEKLFF. This rearrangement joins TRBV30 to TRBJ1-4; a possible D gene is TRBD1 (5 bases). The germline V gene encodes CDR1 GTSNPN and CDR2 SVGIG (reference sequence). This CDR3 region has 13 residues. The germline V and J ends were trimmed by 8 bases and 7 bases, with 17 bases remaining between them.

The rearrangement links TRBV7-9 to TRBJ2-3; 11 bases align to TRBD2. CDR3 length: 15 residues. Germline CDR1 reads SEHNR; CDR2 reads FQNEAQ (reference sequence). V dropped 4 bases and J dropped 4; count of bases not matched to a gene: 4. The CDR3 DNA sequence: TGTGCCAGCAGCTCTACTAGCGGGGGTTCAGATACGCAGTATTTT. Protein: CASSSTSGGSDTQYF.

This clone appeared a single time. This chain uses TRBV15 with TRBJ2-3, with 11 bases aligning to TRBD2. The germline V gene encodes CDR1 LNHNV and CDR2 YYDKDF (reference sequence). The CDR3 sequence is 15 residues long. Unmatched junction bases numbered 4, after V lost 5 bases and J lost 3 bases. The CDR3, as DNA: TGTGCCACCAGCTCCGGACTAGCGGGTACAGATACGCAGTATTTT. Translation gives CATSSGLAGTDTQYF.

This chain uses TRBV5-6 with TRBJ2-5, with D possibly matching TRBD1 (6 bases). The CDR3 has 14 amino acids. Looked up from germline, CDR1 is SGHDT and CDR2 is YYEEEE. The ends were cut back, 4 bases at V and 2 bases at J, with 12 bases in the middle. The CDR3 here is CASSPGHLQETQYF. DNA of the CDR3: TGTGCCAGCAGCCCGGGACATTTACAAGAGACCCAGTACTTC.

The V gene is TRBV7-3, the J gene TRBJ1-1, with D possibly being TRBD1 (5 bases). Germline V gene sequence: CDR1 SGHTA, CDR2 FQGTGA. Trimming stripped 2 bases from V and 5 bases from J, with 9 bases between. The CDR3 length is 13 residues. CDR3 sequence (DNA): TGTGCCAGCAGCTTACAGGGAGGGACTGAAGCTTTCTTT. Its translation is CASSLQGGTEAFF.

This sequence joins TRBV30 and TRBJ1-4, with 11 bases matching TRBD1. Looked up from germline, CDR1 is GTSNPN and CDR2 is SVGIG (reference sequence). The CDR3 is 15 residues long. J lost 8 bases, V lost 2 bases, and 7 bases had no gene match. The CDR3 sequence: CAWSLGQGAGEKLFF. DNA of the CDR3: TGTGCCTGGAGTCTAGGACAGGGGGCGGGCGAAAAACTGTTTTTT.

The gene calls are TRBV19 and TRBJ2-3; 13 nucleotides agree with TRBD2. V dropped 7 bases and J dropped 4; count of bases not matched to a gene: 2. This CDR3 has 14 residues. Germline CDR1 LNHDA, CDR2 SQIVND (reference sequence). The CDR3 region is CASKGLAGADTQYF. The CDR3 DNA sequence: TGTGCCAGTAAAGGACTAGCGGGGGCAGATACGCAGTATTTT.

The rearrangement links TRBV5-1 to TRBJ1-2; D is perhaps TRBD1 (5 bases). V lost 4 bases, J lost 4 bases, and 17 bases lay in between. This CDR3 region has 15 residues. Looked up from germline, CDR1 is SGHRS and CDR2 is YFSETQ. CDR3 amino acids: CASSLTGDDIYGYTF. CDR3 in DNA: TGCGCCAGCAGCCTGACGGGGGATGACATCTATGGCTACACCTTC.

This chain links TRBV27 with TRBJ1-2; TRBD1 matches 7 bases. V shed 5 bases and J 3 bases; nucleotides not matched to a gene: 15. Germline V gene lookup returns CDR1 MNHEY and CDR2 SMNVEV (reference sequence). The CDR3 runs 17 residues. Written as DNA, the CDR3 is TGTGCCAGCAGTCCGAACCCACAGGGGCCCGGGGACTATGGCTACACCTTC. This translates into CASSPNPQGPGDYGYTF.

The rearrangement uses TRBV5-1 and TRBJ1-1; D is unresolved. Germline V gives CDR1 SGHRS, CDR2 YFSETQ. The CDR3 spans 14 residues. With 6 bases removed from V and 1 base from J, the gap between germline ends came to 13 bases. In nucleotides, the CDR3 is TGCGCCAGCACCGCTACTCCAGGGAACACTGAAGCTTTCTTT. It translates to CASTATPGNTEAFF.

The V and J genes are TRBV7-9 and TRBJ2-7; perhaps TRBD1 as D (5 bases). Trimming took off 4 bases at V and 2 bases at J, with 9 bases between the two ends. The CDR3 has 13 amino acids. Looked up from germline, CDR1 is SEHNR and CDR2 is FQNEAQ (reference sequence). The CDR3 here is CASSSGPTYEQYF. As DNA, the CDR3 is TGTGCCAGCAGCTCAGGGCCCACCTACGAGCAGTACTTC.

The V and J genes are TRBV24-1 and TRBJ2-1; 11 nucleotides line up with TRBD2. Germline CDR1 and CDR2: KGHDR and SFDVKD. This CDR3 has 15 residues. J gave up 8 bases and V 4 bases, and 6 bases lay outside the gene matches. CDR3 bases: TGTGCCACCAGTGACCTTAGCGGGAGGGGGCATGAGCAGTTCTTC. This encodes CATSDLSGRGHEQFF.

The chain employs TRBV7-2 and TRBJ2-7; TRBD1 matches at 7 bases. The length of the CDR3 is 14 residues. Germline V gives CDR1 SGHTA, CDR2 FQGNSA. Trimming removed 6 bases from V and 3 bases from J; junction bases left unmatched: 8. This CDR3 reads CASSLDRLGYEQYF. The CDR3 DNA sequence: TGTGCCAGCAGTTTGGACAGGCTGGGCTACGAGCAGTACTTC.

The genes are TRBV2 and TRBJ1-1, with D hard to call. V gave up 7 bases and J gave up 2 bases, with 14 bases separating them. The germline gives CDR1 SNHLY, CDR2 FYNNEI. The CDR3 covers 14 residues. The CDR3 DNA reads TGTGCCAGCAAAAGCTTCCGTTTAAACACTGAAGCTTTCTTT. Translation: CASKSFRLNTEAFF.

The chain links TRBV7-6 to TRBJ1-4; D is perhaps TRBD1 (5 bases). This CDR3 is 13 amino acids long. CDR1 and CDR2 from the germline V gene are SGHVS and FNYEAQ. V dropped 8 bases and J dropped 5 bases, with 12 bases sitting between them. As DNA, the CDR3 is TGTGCCAGCGGGGGGGATGTGAATGAAAAACTGTTTTTT. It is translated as CASGGDVNEKLFF. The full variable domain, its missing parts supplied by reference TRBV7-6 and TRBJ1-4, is GAGVSQSPRYKVTKRGQDVALRCDPISGHVSLYWYRQALGQGPEFLTYFNYEAQQDKSGLPNDRFSAERPEGSISTLTIQRTEQRDSAMYRCASGGDVNEKLFFGSGTQLSVL.

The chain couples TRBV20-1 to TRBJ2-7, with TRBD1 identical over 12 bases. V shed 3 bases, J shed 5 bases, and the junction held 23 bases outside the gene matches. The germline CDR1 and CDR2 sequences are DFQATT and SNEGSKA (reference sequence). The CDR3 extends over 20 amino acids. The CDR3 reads CSASPNTGTGGEKSRDEQYF. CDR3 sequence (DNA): TGCAGTGCTAGTCCTAATACCGGGACAGGGGGCGAGAAGTCGAGGGACGAGCAGTACTTC.

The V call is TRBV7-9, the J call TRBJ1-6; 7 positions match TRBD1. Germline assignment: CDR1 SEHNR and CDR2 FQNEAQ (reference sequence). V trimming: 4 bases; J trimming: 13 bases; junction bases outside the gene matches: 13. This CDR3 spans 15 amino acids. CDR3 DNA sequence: TGTGCCAGCAGCTCCTCCACTACAGGGGAAACCCCCCTCCACTTT. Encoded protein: CASSSSTTGETPLHF.

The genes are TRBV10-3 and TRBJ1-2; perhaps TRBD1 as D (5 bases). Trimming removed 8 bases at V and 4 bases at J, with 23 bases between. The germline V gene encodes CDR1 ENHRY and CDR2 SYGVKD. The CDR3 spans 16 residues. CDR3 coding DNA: TGTGCCATCGTATCTCCTACGCAGGGCGGGGGCTATGGCTACACCTTC. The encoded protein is CAIVSPTQGGGYGYTF.

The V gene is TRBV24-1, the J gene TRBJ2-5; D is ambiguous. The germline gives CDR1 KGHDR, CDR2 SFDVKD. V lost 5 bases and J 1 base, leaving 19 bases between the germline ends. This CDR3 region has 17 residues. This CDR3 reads CATSVGVIGQLQETQYF. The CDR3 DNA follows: TGTGCCACCAGTGTGGGCGTGATCGGCCAGCTCCAAGAGACCCAGTACTTC.

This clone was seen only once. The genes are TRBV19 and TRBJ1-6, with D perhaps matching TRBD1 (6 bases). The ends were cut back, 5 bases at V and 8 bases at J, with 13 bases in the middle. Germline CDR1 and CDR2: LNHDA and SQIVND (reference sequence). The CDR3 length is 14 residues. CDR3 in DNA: TGTGCCAGTAGTCCCCGGGACAATTATTCACCCCTCCACTTT. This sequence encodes CASSPRDNYSPLHF.

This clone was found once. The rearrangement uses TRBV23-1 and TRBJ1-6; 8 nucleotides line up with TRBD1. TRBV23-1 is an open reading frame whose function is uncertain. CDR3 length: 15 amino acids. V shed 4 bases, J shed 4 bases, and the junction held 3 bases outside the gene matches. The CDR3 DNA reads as TGCGCCAGCAGTCCTGGGACAGGATATAATTCACCCCTCCACTTT. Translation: CASSPGTGYNSPLHF.

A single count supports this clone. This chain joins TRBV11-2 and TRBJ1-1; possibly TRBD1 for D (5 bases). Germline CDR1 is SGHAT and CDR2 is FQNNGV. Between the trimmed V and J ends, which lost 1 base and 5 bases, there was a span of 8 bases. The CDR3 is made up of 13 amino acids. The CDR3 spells CASSLGGDTEAFF. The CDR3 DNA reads TGTGCCAGCAGCTTAGGGGGGGATACTGAAGCTTTCTTT.

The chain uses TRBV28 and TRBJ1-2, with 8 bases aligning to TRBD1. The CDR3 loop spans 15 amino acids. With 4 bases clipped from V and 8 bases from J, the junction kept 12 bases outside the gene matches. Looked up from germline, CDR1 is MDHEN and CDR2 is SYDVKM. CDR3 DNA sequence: TGTGCCAGCAGTTCTCTCCCTGGACAGGGTCGAGGCTACACCTTC. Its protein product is CASSSLPGQGRGYTF.

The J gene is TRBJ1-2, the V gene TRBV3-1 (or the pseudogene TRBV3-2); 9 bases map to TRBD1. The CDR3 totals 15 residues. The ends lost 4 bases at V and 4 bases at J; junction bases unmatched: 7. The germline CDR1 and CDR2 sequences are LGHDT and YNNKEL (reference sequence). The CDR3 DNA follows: TGTGCCAGCAGCCTCTTAACAGGGGGCTTCTATGGCTACACCTTC. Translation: CASSLLTGGFYGYTF.

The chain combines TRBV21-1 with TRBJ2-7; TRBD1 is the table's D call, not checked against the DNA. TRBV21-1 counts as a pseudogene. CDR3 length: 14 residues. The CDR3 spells CASSNTTDRYEQYF. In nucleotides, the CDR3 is TGTGCCAGCAGCAACACGACAGACCGCTACGAGCAGTACTTC.

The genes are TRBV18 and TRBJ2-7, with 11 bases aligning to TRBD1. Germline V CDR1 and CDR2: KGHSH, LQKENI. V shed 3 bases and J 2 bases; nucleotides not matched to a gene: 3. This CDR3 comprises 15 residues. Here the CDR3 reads CASSPDRGLPYEQYF. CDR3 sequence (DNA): TGTGCCAGCTCACCGGACAGGGGGCTCCCCTACGAGCAGTACTTC.

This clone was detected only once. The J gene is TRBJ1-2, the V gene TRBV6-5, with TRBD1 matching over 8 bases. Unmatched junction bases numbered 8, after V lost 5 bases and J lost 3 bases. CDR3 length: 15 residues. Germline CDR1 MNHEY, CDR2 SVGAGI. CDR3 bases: TGTGCCAGCAGTAACGGACAGGGCGGTCACTATGGCTACACCTTC. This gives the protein CASSNGQGGHYGYTF.